A selection of T cell receptor beta chains follows, all from one sample in a study of shared clonotypes between healthy human individuals. The assay was immunoSEQ multiplex PCR, and TCRdb's table has in-frame clones only and misses some. Of about 820,000 clones in the sample, around 92% are singletons; the top ten hold 24%. The source material was naive CD8+ T cells sorted from blood. Source of these receptors: a man aged 25-45 years in good health. The CDR3 runs from the conserved cysteine through the conserved F or W. The D gene is left open where the match is weak. Only part of the rows carry a size: once, few, many, or a class if the clone is expanded.

len	v_gene	abundance	d_gene	j_gene	CDR3aa	CDR3nt
15	TRBV4-1	.	.	TRBJ1-5	CASSQDDSVGQPQHF	TGCGCCAGCAGCCAAGACGACAGTGTGGGACAGCCCCAGCATTTT
15	TRBV4-1	.	.	TRBJ2-7	CASSQVVTATYEQYF	TGCGCCAGCAGCCAAGTGGTGACAGCAACCTACGAGCAGTACTTC
15	TRBV7-8	.	.	TRBJ2-7	CASSYAGTSVYEQYF	TGTGCCAGCAGCTACGCCGGGACTTCGGTCTACGAGCAGTACTTC
16	TRBV7-9	.	TRBD1	TRBJ1-5	CASSDTGGYSNQPQHF	TGTGCCAGCAGCGATACAGGGGGCTATAGCAATCAGCCCCAGCATTTT
14	TRBV11-2	.	.	TRBJ2-5	CASSFLGARETQYF	TGTGCCAGCAGCTTCCTCGGCGCTCGGGAGACCCAGTACTTC
13	TRBV7-9	.	.	TRBJ2-7	CASSLSPRGEQYF	TGTGCCAGCAGCTTAAGTCCTAGAGGCGAGCAGTACTTC
13	TRBV7-9	.	.	TRBJ2-7	CASSPTDGGEQYF	TGTGCCAGCAGCCCTACCGACGGAGGCGAGCAGTACTTC
13	TRBV6-6	few	.	TRBJ2-7	CASSYSASYEQYF	TGTGCCAGCAGTTACTCGGCCAGCTACGAGCAGTACTTC
14	TRBV10-2	.	.	TRBJ2-2	CASRPPSSTGELFF	TGCGCCAGCAGGCCCCCTTCCTCGACCGGGGAGCTGTTTTTT
12	TRBV10-2	.	.	TRBJ2-7	CASSESPWEQYF	TGCGCCAGCAGTGAGTCACCCTGGGAGCAGTACTTC
17	TRBV28	.	.	TRBJ1-3	CASSPWGTLSPGNTIYF	TGTGCCAGCAGTCCTTGGGGCACATTAAGCCCTGGAAACACCATATATTTT
13	TRBV5-4	.	.	TRBJ2-7	CASSYDSPYEQYF	TGTGCCAGCAGCTACGACAGCCCCTACGAGCAGTACTTC
16	TRBV11-3	.	TRBD1	TRBJ2-2	CASSTRTGANTGELFF	TGTGCCAGCAGCACCCGGACAGGGGCGAACACCGGGGAGCTGTTTTTT
14	TRBV28	.	TRBD1	TRBJ1-1	CASSPLRTGAEAFF	TGTGCCAGCAGTCCACTAAGGACAGGGGCTGAAGCTTTCTTT
17	TRBV12-2	.	.	TRBJ1-3	CASRLFEVPRSGNTIYF	TGTGCAAGTCGCTTATTCGAGGTTCCGCGCTCTGGAAACACCATATATTTT
12	TRBV4-3	.	.	TRBJ2-1	CASSPASGGQFF	TGCGCCAGCAGCCCAGCAAGCGGTGGGCAGTTCTTC
14	TRBV5-8	.	TRBD1	TRBJ2-7	CASSLRDSPYEQYF	TGTGCCAGCAGCTTGCGGGACAGCCCCTACGAGCAGTACTTC
17	TRBV4-1	.	.	TRBJ1-1	CASSQVSAVRLNTEAFF	TGCGCCAGCAGCCAAGTTTCGGCAGTTCGGTTGAACACTGAAGCTTTCTTT
16	TRBV2	.	.	TRBJ2-1	CASSEGLAISYNEQFF	TGTGCCAGCAGTGAAGGATTGGCGATATCCTACAATGAGCAGTTCTTC
19	TRBV7-9	.	TRBD2	TRBJ2-1	CASSQTTSGIPRSYNEQFF	TGTGCCAGCAGCCAAACGACTAGCGGGATACCCCGCTCCTACAATGAGCAGTTCTTC
17	TRBV28	.	TRBD1	TRBJ2-7	CASSYAPVQGSSYEQYF	TGTGCCAGCAGTTATGCCCCCGTACAGGGGAGCTCCTACGAGCAGTACTTC
14	TRBV6-5	.	.	TRBJ2-2	CASSTRWGAGELFF	TGTGCCAGCAGCACTAGGTGGGGGGCCGGGGAGCTGTTTTTT
17	TRBV5-6	.	.	TRBJ2-3	CASSADGVGRGTDTQYF	TGTGCCAGCAGCGCCGACGGGGTGGGTCGGGGCACAGATACGCAGTATTTT
18	TRBV23-1	.	.	TRBJ2-3	CASSQSSGLRGCTGTQYF	TGCGCCAGCAGTCAATCCTCTGGACTCCGTGGTTGCACGGGTACGCAGTATTTT
17	TRBV27	.	.	TRBJ2-3	CASSLLGGGAITDTQYF	TGTGCCAGCAGTTTATTAGGGGGAGGGGCGATCACAGATACGCAGTATTTT
13	TRBV11-2	.	.	TRBJ2-7	CASSLDQQVEQYF	TGTGCCAGCAGCTTAGATCAACAGGTCGAGCAGTACTTC
15	TRBV28	.	.	TRBJ2-1	CASSLVPSGYNEQFF	TGTGCCAGCAGTTTAGTGCCCTCGGGGTACAATGAGCAGTTCTTC
14	TRBV15	.	.	TRBJ1-2	CATSRDLGFNGYTF	TGTGCCACCAGCAGAGATTTGGGATTTAACGGCTACACCTTC